Listed here are 19 T cell receptor beta chains from one sample, sequenced in a study of blood T cell repertoires in COVID-19. Sequencing used immunoSEQ multiplex PCR; TCRdb keeps in-frame clones, though not all of them. Counted here are fewer than 250,000 clones, 65% to 90% occurring once; the ten biggest clones make up 3% to 4%. Sequencing was performed on PBMCs or T cells enriched from blood (not recorded which). These receptors all stem from a woman aged 40 to 50 with acute COVID-19.

CDR3 bases: TGTGCCAGTAGCGGACAGTTCCAAGAGACCCAGTACTTC. Its translation is CASSGQFQETQYF. The V call is TRBV19, the J call TRBJ2-5, with D perhaps TRBD1 (6 bases). The length of the CDR3 is 13 residues. Per the germline V gene, CDR1 is LNHDA and CDR2 is SQIVND (reference sequence). Trimming removed 6 bases from V and 1 base from J, with 9 bases in between.

CDR3 amino acids: CSVVSRLGADTQYF. CDR3 DNA sequence: TGCAGCGTTGTGTCACGCTTGGGAGCAGATACGCAGTATTTT. The gene calls are TRBV29-1 and TRBJ2-3; D might be TRBD2 (5 bases). The CDR3 is 14 residues long. V shed 4 bases and J shed 4 bases, with 15 bases lying between them. The germline gives CDR1 SQVTM, CDR2 ANQGSEA.

The J gene is TRBJ1-6, the V gene TRBV6-6; 9 bases line up with TRBD1. V shed 4 bases and J 7 bases; nucleotides not matched to a gene: 5. Germline V gives CDR1 MNHNY, CDR2 SVGAGI (reference sequence). CDR3 length equals 15 residues. The CDR3 nucleotides are TGTGCCAGCAGTTCACGGGGGACAGGGAATTCACCCCTCCACTTT. Translation: CASSSRGTGNSPLHF.

As for this clone: The same CDR3 also results from other DNA sequences found in this sample. The CDR3 nucleotides read TGTGCCAGTAGCCCACAGGGCCTGAACACTGAAGCTTTCTTT. Translation gives CASSPQGLNTEAFF. J is TRBJ1-1 and V is TRBV19; a possible D gene is TRBD1 (6 bases). This CDR3 has 14 amino acids. The ends were cut back, 6 bases at V and 0 bases at J, with 11 bases in the middle. CDR1 is LNHDA and CDR2 is SQIVND in the germline V gene (reference sequence). Full variable domain (remainder filled in from reference TRBV19 and TRBJ1-1): DGGITQSPKYLFRKEGQNVTLSCEQNLNHDAMYWYRQDPGQGLRLIYYSQIVNDFQKGDIAEGYSVSREKKESFPLTVTSAQKNPTAFYLCASSPQGLNTEAFFGQGTRLTVV.

V usage is TRBV7-9 and J usage is TRBJ1-1; D remains unclear. Germline V gene lookup returns CDR1 SEHNR and CDR2 FQNEAQ (reference sequence). The CDR3 has 15 residues. The V and J ends lost 1 base and 5 bases respectively, with 14 bases between them. This CDR3 is CASSLVVSVETEAFF. The CDR3 region has the DNA TGTGCCAGCAGCTTAGTAGTATCCGTCGAGACTGAAGCTTTCTTT.

V and J are TRBV5-1 and TRBJ2-5, with 8 bases aligning to TRBD1. V was pared by 0 bases and J by 3 bases, with 7 bases of the junction left unmatched. The CDR3 totals 16 residues. Per the germline V gene, CDR1 is SGHRS and CDR2 is YFSETQ. The CDR3 region has the DNA TGCGCCAGCAGCTTGGGGTGGACAGGGATGGAAGAGACCCAGTACTTC. Protein product: CASSLGWTGMEETQYF.

Here the CDR3 DNA reads TGTGCCAGTAGTATATACGGGACAGGGCATAGCAATCAGCCCCAGCATTTT. Amino acid sequence: CASSIYGTGHSNQPQHF. The chain joins TRBV19 to TRBJ1-5; TRBD1 aligns across 9 bases. The CDR3 has 17 residues. Trimming removed 2 bases from V and 0 bases from J; junction bases left unmatched: 5. Germline-derived CDR1 and CDR2 are LNHDA and SQIVND (reference sequence).

This rearrangement joins TRBV28 to TRBJ2-7; TRBD1 matches at 10 bases. This CDR3 spans 15 amino acids. V lost 6 bases and J lost 6; bases outside the gene matches: 11. Germline-derived CDR1 and CDR2 are MDHEN and SYDVKM. The CDR3 here is CASSASGTGAVEQYF. As DNA, the CDR3 is TGTGCCAGCAGCGCATCCGGGACAGGGGCCGTCGAGCAGTACTTC.

V gene TRBV19 combines with J gene TRBJ2-1; 10 nucleotides align to TRBD1. The CDR3 runs to 15 residues. The trim removed 7 bases at V and 10 bases at J, leaving 13 bases unmatched. The V gene's germline CDR1 is LNHDA and CDR2 SQIVND (reference sequence). In nucleotides, the CDR3 is TGTGCCAGTAATACGTGGACAGGGGGAGTGGGAGAGCAGTTCTTC. Translation: CASNTWTGGVGEQFF. The full variable domain, its missing parts supplied by reference TRBV19 and TRBJ2-1, is DGGITQSPKYLFRKEGQNVTLSCEQNLNHDAMYWYRQDPGQGLRLIYYSQIVNDFQKGDIAEGYSVSREKKESFPLTVTSAQKNPTAFYLCASNTWTGGVGEQFFGPGTRLTVL.

The J gene is TRBJ2-1, the V gene TRBV7-9, with 9 bases lining up with TRBD1. CDR3 size: 17 residues. J lost 9 bases, V lost 5 bases, and 17 bases had no gene match. In germline, CDR1 is SEHNR, CDR2 FQNEAQ (reference sequence). This CDR3 is CASSPPVPGTGLGEQFF. CDR3 DNA sequence: TGTGCCAGCAGCCCGCCGGTCCCCGGGACAGGGTTAGGTGAGCAGTTCTTC.

The chain combines TRBV19 with TRBJ2-5; D call uncertain. Per germline, CDR1 LNHDA and CDR2 SQIVND (reference sequence). V was shortened by 8 bases and J by 4 bases, with 17 bases between the two germline ends. The CDR3 length is 14 residues. The DNA for the CDR3 is TGTGCCAGTTCAGACGCCCTAAGAGGAGAGACCCAGTACTTC. Translated, it gives CASSDALRGETQYF.

This sequence joins TRBV2 and TRBJ2-7; 7 nucleotides match TRBD1. Germline CDR1 reads SNHLY; CDR2 reads FYNNEI. The CDR3 covers 13 residues. Germline trimming cut 4 bases from V and 2 bases from J; bases unmatched to any gene: 2. The CDR3 DNA reads TGTGCCAGCAGTGTGGGACAGCCCTACGAGCAGTACTTC. Its translation: CASSVGQPYEQYF.

The chain recombines TRBV5-6 with TRBJ2-7, with D possibly matching TRBD1 (6 bases). The CDR3 covers 14 residues. Looked up from germline, CDR1 is SGHDT and CDR2 is YYEEEE. V lost 4 bases to trimming and J lost 0 bases, with 11 bases between them. The CDR3 sequence is CASSPGTNSYEQYF. The CDR3 DNA sequence: TGTGCCAGCAGCCCCGGGACAAACTCCTACGAGCAGTACTTC.

V gene TRBV11-3 combines with J gene TRBJ1-1; D gene uncertain. V lost 1 base to trimming and J lost 5 bases, with 8 bases between them. This CDR3 comprises 13 residues. CDR1 is SGHNT, CDR2 YENEEA, per germline. For the CDR3, the DNA is TGTGCCAGCAGCTTAGGGGAGTGGACTGAAGCTTTCTTT. Translation: CASSLGEWTEAFF.

The gene calls are TRBV27 and TRBJ1-5; D is perhaps TRBD1 (5 bases). This CDR3 has 14 amino acids. Looked up from germline, CDR1 is MNHEY and CDR2 is SMNVEV (reference sequence). V gave up 3 bases and J gave up 7 bases, with 13 bases separating them. The CDR3, as DNA: TGTGCCAGCAGTTTCTCGGGGGTTAGACAGCCCCAGCATTTT. Translation: CASSFSGVRQPQHF.

This clone was counted once. The rearrangement uses TRBV6-1 and TRBJ1-3; tentatively, D is TRBD1 (5 bases). Between the trimmed V and J ends, which lost 2 bases and 0 bases, there was a span of 23 bases. The CDR3 has 20 residues. Germline CDR1 reads MNHNS; CDR2 reads SASEGT. CDR3 DNA sequence: TGTGCCAGCAGTGAAAAGTGGGGGGTAGGCACCGAGGCCTCTGGAAACACCATATATTTT. The encoded protein is CASSEKWGVGTEASGNTIYF.

This clone was seen only once. The chain recombines TRBV7-8 with TRBJ2-3; 8 nucleotides line up with TRBD1. Trimming took 5 bases from V and 6 from J; bases not matched to a gene: 10. The germline V gene encodes CDR1 SGHVS and CDR2 FQNEAQ. The CDR3 is 15 amino acids. In DNA form, the CDR3 reads TGTGCCAGCAGCAGGGGACAGGTGCCCCAGGATACGCAGTATTTT. This sequence encodes CASSRGQVPQDTQYF.

The V and J genes are TRBV4-2 and TRBJ1-2; TRBD1 is a possible D gene (5 bases). CDR3 size: 18 residues. V lost 5 bases and J 1 base, leaving 23 bases between the germline ends. CDR1 is LGHNA and CDR2 is YNFKEQ in the germline V gene. The CDR3 spells CASSSGVGGNNFNYGYTF. DNA of the CDR3: TGTGCCAGCAGCTCCGGGGTGGGGGGGAATAACTTTAACTATGGCTACACCTTC.

In this sample, this clone turned up a few times. V is TRBV11-2 and J is TRBJ2-5; possible D gene TRBD1, 6 bases. In germline, CDR1 is SGHAT, CDR2 FQNNGV. This CDR3 is 14 amino acids long. V was pared by 5 bases and J by 5 bases, with 15 bases between. CDR3 sequence (DNA): TGTGCCAGCAGCCTTAGGACAGAGCGGGAGACCCAGTACTTC. Protein sequence: CASSLRTERETQYF.